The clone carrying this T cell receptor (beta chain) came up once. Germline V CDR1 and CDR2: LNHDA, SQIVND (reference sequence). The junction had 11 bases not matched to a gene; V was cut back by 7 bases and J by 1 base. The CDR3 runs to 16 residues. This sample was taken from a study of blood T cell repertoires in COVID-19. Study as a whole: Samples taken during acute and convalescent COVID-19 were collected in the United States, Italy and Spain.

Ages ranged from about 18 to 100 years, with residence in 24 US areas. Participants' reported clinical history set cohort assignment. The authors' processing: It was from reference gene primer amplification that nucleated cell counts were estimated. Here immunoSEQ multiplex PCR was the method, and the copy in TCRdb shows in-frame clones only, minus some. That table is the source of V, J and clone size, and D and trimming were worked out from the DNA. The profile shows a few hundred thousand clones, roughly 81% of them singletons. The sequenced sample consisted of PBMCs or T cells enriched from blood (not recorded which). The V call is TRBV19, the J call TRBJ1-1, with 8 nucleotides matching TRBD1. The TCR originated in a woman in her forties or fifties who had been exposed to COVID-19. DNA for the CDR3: TGTGCCAGTAAAGCCGGGACAGGAGCTGAGAACACTGAAGCTTTCTTT. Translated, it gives CASKAGTGAENTEAFF.